These 13 T cell receptor beta chains came from one sample sequenced in a study of cytomegalovirus exposure and HLA in healthy donors. Researchers ran the PCR with 60 Vbeta and 13 Jbeta primers. Some clones are missing from TCRdb's copy, which holds only in-frame ones; the method was immunoSEQ multiplex PCR. The sample yields some 200,000 clones, about 85% seen once. The sample taken for sequencing was PBMCs. The source of these receptors is a male donor in good health and CMV-seropositive.

CDR3 sequence (DNA): TGTGCTAGTGGTTTGGGGGGGGGCAATGAGCAGTTCTTC. It specifies CASGLGGGNEQFF. The rearrangement links TRBV12-5 to TRBJ2-1, with TRBD2 matching over 7 bases. CDR3 length: 13 residues. Trimming at V came to 1 base and at J to 6 bases, leaving 0 bases not matched to a gene. Germline CDR1 reads LGHNT; CDR2 reads FRNRAP.

The chain joins TRBV4-2 to TRBJ1-4; D uncertain. Per the germline V gene, CDR1 is LGHNA and CDR2 is YNFKEQ. The germline V and J ends were trimmed by 6 bases and 0 bases, with 5 bases remaining between them. The CDR3 spans 13 residues. The CDR3 is CASSISTNEKLFF. CDR3 in DNA: TGTGCCAGCAGTATCTCAACTAATGAAAAACTGTTTTTT.

Here the CDR3 reads CASSLTGRESENEQFF. CDR3 sequence (DNA): TGTGCCAGCAGCTTAACGGGGCGGGAGAGTGAAAATGAGCAGTTCTTC. The rearrangement links TRBV7-3 to TRBJ2-1, with 7 bases identical to TRBD2. Germline V gene sequence: CDR1 SGHTA, CDR2 FQGTGA. The CDR3 sequence is 16 residues long. V shed 0 bases and J 7 bases; nucleotides not matched to a gene: 9.

The J gene is TRBJ2-1, the V gene TRBV5-1; a weak D match, TRBD1 (6 bases). From germline, CDR1 is SGHRS and CDR2 YFSETQ. V was shortened by 1 base and J by 0 bases, with 8 bases between the two germline ends. The CDR3 is 15 amino acids. The DNA of the CDR3 is TGCGCCAGCAGCTTGCAGGACAGCTCCTACAATGAGCAGTTCTTC. Translated, it gives CASSLQDSSYNEQFF. Combining the CDR3 with reference TRBV5-1 and TRBJ2-1 gives the whole variable domain KAGVTQTPRYLIKTRGQQVTLSCSPISGHRSVSWYQQTPGQGLQFLFEYFSETQRNKGNFPGRFSGRQFSNSRSEMNVSTLELGDSALYLCASSLQDSSYNEQFFGPGTRLTVL.

V is TRBV11-1 and J is TRBJ2-3, with a possible D match to TRBD2 (5 bases). From germline, CDR1 is SGHAT and CDR2 FQDESV (reference sequence). V gave up 7 bases and J gave up 0 bases, with 11 bases separating them. The CDR3 is 14 residues long. The CDR3 bases are TGTGCCAGCACCCTTGGGAGTAGCACAGATACGCAGTATTTT. Residues: CASTLGSSTDTQYF.

The gene calls are TRBV6-6 and TRBJ1-6; no clear D. This CDR3 is built from 15 residues. V shed 2 bases and J shed 2 bases, with 7 bases lying between them. Germline V CDR1 and CDR2: MNHNY, SVGAGI (reference sequence). The CDR3 DNA reads TGTGCCAGCAGTTACGGAGACCCCTATAATTCACCCCTCCACTTT. Translating it yields CASSYGDPYNSPLHF.

This clone appeared a few times. The rearrangement links TRBV18 to TRBJ2-3, with 11 bases identical to TRBD2. Germline assignment: CDR1 KGHSH and CDR2 LQKENI. CDR3 length: 17 residues. V lost 4 bases to trimming and J lost 3 bases; unmatched junction nucleotides: 9. The CDR3 is CASSRTSGGTVTDTQYF. The DNA for the CDR3 is TGTGCCAGCTCACGCACTAGCGGGGGTACCGTAACAGATACGCAGTATTTT.

This clone has only a few counts. The J gene is TRBJ2-3, the V gene TRBV4-1; possibly TRBD1 for D (6 bases). V was pared by 0 bases and J by 10 bases, with 17 bases between. The CDR3 runs 15 residues. Germline loops: CDR1 MGHRA, CDR2 YSYEKL. CDR3 loop: CASSQEWQGGRAQYF. The CDR3 coding sequence is TGCGCCAGCAGCCAAGAGTGGCAAGGGGGTAGGGCGCAGTATTTT.

Comment on this clone: Other DNA sequences in this specimen translate into the identical CDR3. The rearrangement joins TRBV5-1 to TRBJ1-5; D is perhaps TRBD1 (6 bases). The CDR3 extends over 15 amino acids. Germline V gene data show CDR1 as SGHRS and CDR2 as YFSETQ. V was shortened by 0 bases and J by 3 bases, with 10 bases between the two germline ends. The CDR3, as DNA: TGCGCCAGCAGCTTGGATGGACAGCCCAATCAGCCCCAGCATTTT. It specifies CASSLDGQPNQPQHF.

This clone was observed once. The rearrangement links TRBV5-4 to TRBJ2-5; D is perhaps TRBD2 (7 bases). Trimming took 0 bases from V and 5 from J, leaving 20 bases between them. CDR1 SGHNT and CDR2 YYREEE come from the germline V gene (reference sequence). CDR3 length: 17 amino acids. The CDR3 reads CASSLDGGRGGQETQYF. CDR3 DNA sequence: TGTGCCAGCAGCTTGGACGGGGGGCGAGGGGGTCAGGAGACCCAGTACTTC.

The rearrangement joins TRBV1 to TRBJ2-7; the table's D call, TRBD1, was not checked against the DNA. TRBV1 is an annotated pseudogene. CDR3 length: 17 amino acids. The CDR3 spells CTSSHHVQGAGTYEQYF. The DNA of the CDR3 is TGCACCAGCAGCCACCACGTACAGGGGGCCGGGACCTACGAGCAGTACTTC.

The chain joins TRBV7-2 to TRBJ2-1, with 11 bases lining up with TRBD2. The CDR3 covers 16 residues. Germline CDR1 reads SGHTA; CDR2 reads FQGNSA. V gave up 5 bases and J gave up 6 bases; unmatched junction bases: 9. The CDR3 coding sequence is TGTGCCAGCAGCCTCATAGCGGGAGGGCCGGCCAATGAGCAGTTCTTC. Translation: CASSLIAGGPANEQFF.

In this sample, this clone turned up once. The chain links TRBV14 to TRBJ2-3, with a possible D match to TRBD2 (5 bases). V dropped 1 base and J dropped 1 base, with 6 bases sitting between them. Germline CDR1 SGHDN, CDR2 FVKESK. The CDR3 is 14 residues long. The CDR3 bases are TGTGCCAGCAGCCAAGGGCGGGGCACAGATACGCAGTATTTT. Translated, it gives CASSQGRGTDTQYF.